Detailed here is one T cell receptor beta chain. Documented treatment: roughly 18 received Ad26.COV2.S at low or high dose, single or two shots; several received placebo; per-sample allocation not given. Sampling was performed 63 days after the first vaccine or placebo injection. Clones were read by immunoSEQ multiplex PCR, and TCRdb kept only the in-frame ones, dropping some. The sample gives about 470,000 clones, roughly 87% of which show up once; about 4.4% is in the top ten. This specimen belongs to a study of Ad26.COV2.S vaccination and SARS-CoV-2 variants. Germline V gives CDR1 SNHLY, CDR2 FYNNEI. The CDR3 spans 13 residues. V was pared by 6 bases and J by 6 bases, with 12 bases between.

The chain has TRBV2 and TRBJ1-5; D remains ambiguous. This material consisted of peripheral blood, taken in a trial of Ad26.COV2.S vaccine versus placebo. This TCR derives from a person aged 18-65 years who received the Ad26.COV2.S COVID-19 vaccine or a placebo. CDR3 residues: CASSQLGSQPQHF. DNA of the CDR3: TGTGCCAGCAGCCAGCTGGGAAGTCAGCCCCAGCATTTT.